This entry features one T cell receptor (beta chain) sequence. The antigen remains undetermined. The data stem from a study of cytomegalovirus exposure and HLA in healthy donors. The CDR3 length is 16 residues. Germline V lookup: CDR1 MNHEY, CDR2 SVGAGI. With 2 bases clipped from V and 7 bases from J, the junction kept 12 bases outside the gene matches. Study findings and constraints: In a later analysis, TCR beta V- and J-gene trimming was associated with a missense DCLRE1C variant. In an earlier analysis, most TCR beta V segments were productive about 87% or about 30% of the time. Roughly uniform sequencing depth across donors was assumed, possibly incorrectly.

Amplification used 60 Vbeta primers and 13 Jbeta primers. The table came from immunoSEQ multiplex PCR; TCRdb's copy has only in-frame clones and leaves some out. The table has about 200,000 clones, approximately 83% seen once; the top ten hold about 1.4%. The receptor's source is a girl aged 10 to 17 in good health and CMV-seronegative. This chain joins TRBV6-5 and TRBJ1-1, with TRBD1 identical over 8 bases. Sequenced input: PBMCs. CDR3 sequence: CASSYTRGQRVIEAFF. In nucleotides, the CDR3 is TGTGCCAGCAGTTACACCAGGGGGCAACGGGTTATTGAAGCTTTCTTT.